A selection of T cell receptor beta chains follows, all from one sample in a study of T cell repertoires in cytomegalovirus infection. No antigen has been identified for these receptors. MiXCR, run by TCRdb on the reads, gives a single entry per CDR3 protein. Among roughly 730,000 distinct CDR3 sequences listed, around 32% were seen once. The sample consisted of cultured PBMCs, taken from culture after CMV antigen stimulation. Receptor source: a human donor in good health (CMV status not recorded). Some clones in this sample may be carry-over from other donors' samples. Each CDR3 is given with its conserved first and last residue. A D gene is named only where the DNA matches it firmly. Not all rows give a size; the values are once, few, many and, for expanded clones, a class.

abundance	d_gene	v_gene	j_gene	CDR3aa	CDR3nt
NA	NA	TRBV4-1	TRBJ2-3	CASSQWTGRERYF	TGCGCCAGCAGCCAGTGGACAGGGAGGGAGAGGTATTTT
few	NA	TRBV6-6	TRBJ1-5	CASSYDGTNQPQHF	TGTGCCAGCAGTTACGACGGGACGAATCAGCCCCAGCATTTT
NA	NA	TRBV5-1	TRBJ1-4	CASSLGTATTNEKLFF	TGCGCCAGCAGCTTGGGGACAGCTACAACTAATGAAAAACTGTTTTTT
NA	TRBD1	TRBV12-3/TRBV12-4	TRBJ1-4	CASSLAAGGTENEKLFF	TGTGCCAGCAGTTTAGCGGCGGGAGGGACAGAGAATGAAAAACTGTTTTTT
NA	NA	TRBV19	TRBJ2-1	CASSDRGKRGYNEQFF	TGTGCCAGTAGTGATAGGGGGAAAAGAGGGTACAATGAGCAGTTCTTC
NA	NA	TRBV6-2/TRBV6-3	TRBJ2-1	CASRYRQYNEQFF	TGTGCCAGCAGGTACCGACAGTACAATGAGCAGTTCTTC
few	NA	TRBV20-1	TRBJ2-7	CSADGPYEQYF	TGCAGTGCCGACGGGCCCTACGAGCAGTACTTC
NA	NA	TRBV4-2	TRBJ1-1	CASSPGGETEAFF	TGTGCCAGCAGCCCTGGAGGGGAGACTGAAGCTTTCTTT
NA	NA	TRBV2	TRBJ2-5	CASILTPLETQYF	TGTGCCAGCATCCTGACACCCTTGGAGACCCAGTACTTC
NA	NA	TRBV5-4	TRBJ2-1	CAISLASWQHNNEQFF	TGTGCCATCAGCTTGGCTTCGTGGCAGCATAACAATGAGCAGTTCTTC
many	NA	TRBV7-8	TRBJ2-5	CASSPRQARGETQYF	TGTGCCAGCAGCCCCAGGCAAGCGAGAGGAGAGACCCAGTACTTC
many	NA	TRBV7-2	TRBJ2-3	CASSFRTDTQYF	TGTGCCAGCAGCTTCCGCACAGATACGCAGTATTTT
NA	NA	TRBV10-3	TRBJ2-3	CAIRRERADTQYF	TGTGCCATCAGGAGGGAGAGGGCAGATACGCAGTATTTT
once	NA	TRBV7-2	TRBJ2-7	CASSISGSSTYEQYF	TGTGCCAGCAGCATCAGCGGGTCTTCCACCTACGAGCAGTACTTC
NA	TRBD1	TRBV12-3/TRBV12-4	TRBJ1-4	CASSRGTGWEKLFF	TGTGCCAGCAGCCGCGGGACAGGCTGGGAAAAACTGTTTTTT
NA	NA	TRBV29-1	TRBJ2-7	CSVGDLYEQYF	TGCAGCGTTGGGGACCTATACGAGCAGTACTTC